This entry concerns a single T cell receptor (beta chain). This sample is part of a study of blood T cell repertoires in COVID-19. The table came from immunoSEQ multiplex PCR; TCRdb's copy has only in-frame clones and leaves some out. The sample lists roughly 11,000 clones, approximately 85% occurring once. The CDR3 sequence is 13 residues long. CDR1 is LGHDT and CDR2 is YNNKEL in the germline V gene (reference sequence). Trimming shortened V by 4 bases and J by 1 base, and 8 bases separated the two germline ends. The TCR was taken from a human donor in a cohort sampled during active COVID-19. The chain links TRBV3-1 (or the pseudogene TRBV3-2) to TRBJ2-7; perhaps TRBD2 as D (6 bases). The sample taken for sequencing was peripheral blood. The CDR3: CASSLGLSYEQYF. The CDR3 DNA is TGTGCCAGCAGCCTGGGACTGTCCTACGAGCAGTACTTC.